The clone carrying this TCR beta chain has only a few counts. Its antigen is undetermined. This specimen comes from a study of OX40 agonist ivuxolimab in advanced cancers. Looking at the study overall: While on treatment, patients had intravenous ivuxolimab at 0.01 to 10 mg/kg every 2 weeks.

TCRdb keeps only in-frame clones here, not all; method: immunoSEQ multiplex PCR. The table lists tens of thousands of clones, 79% of them singletons, with 1.5% to 2% in the top ten. The germline V gene encodes CDR1 LGHNT and CDR2 FRNRAP. CDR3 length equals 11 residues. V was clipped by 6 bases and J by 4 bases, with 7 bases between them. Regarding the study as a whole: There was clonal expansion of CD4+ and CD8+ blood T cells by week 6 at 0.1 to 3.0 mg/kg. In the 0.1-3.0 mg/kg groups, partial responders showed among the lowest expansion.

The chain employs TRBV12-5 and TRBJ2-7, with D hard to call. The receptor comes from an adult with an advanced solid tumor such as melanoma, head and neck, liver or kidney cancer. Specimen: CD4+ or CD8+ T cells sorted from blood, collected in a trial of the OX40 agonist ivuxolimab. CDR3 DNA: TGTGCTAGTGGCGCAGAGTACGAGCAGTACTTC. It codes for CASGAEYEQYF.